A single sample is the source of the 28 T cell receptor beta chains below, sequenced in a study of naive and memory T cell subsets. Two oligonucleotides, mixed equimolar, formed the beta constant-region primer covering TRBC1 and TRBC2. MiXCR, run by TCRdb on the UMI-ligation and nested PCR reads, gives a single entry per CDR3 protein. The sample lists tens of thousands of distinct CDR3 sequences, approximately 14% occurring once. Sequencing used central memory CD4+ T cells from blood. The receptors were gathered from a human donor in good health.

This clonotype was detected ten times or more. The chain has TRBV11-2 and TRBJ2-2, with 14 bases fitting TRBD2. The germline V gene encodes CDR1 SGHAT and CDR2 FQNNGV. The V gene end was trimmed by 7 bases and the J gene end by 5 bases; junction bases not matched to a gene: 15. This CDR3 has 19 amino acids. The CDR3 region has the DNA TGTGCCAGCAACCCGGGACTAGCGGGAGAGTTGCGCCGAACCGGGGAGCTGTTTTTT. Its protein is CASNPGLAGELRRTGELFF.

This sequence joins TRBV23-1 and TRBJ2-7, with 7 bases that match TRBD2. TRBV23-1 is noted as an ORF with a role that remains uncertain. This CDR3 contains 15 residues. Trimming took 3 bases from V and 4 from J; bases not matched to a gene: 9. The CDR3 reads CASSHLGRNTYEQYF. In nucleotides, the CDR3 is TGCGCCAGCAGTCATCTCGGGAGGAATACTTACGAGCAGTACTTC.

This clonotype was seen a few times. This rearrangement joins TRBV6-1 to TRBJ2-5; D assignment may be TRBD1 or TRBD2 (5 bases each). Germline loops: CDR1 MNHNS, CDR2 SASEGT. The V end was cut by 2 bases, the J end by 7 bases, with 8 bases between. CDR3 length: 12 residues. The CDR3: CASSERDATQYF. The CDR3 DNA reads as TGTGCCAGCAGTGAAAGGGACGCGACCCAGTACTTC.

The chain joins TRBV12-3 or TRBV12-4 to TRBJ1-1; 7 nucleotides line up with TRBD1. The CDR3 spans 14 residues. V trimming: 3 bases; J trimming: 5 bases; junction bases outside the gene matches: 6. CDR3 in amino acids: CASSLWGRGTEAFF. In DNA, the CDR3 is TGTGCCAGCAGTTTGTGGGGCAGGGGGACTGAAGCTTTCTTT.

The chain links TRBV12-3 or TRBV12-4 to TRBJ1-2; D not certain. The V end lost 6 bases, the J end lost 5 bases, and 13 bases lay between the germline ends. The CDR3 length is 13 residues. CDR3 amino acids: CASSGELIYGYTF. In DNA form, the CDR3 reads TGTGCCAGCAGCGGAGAGCTTATATATGGCTACACCTTC.

Many counts were recorded for this clonotype. The chain links TRBV5-1 to TRBJ1-2; D not certain. In germline, CDR1 is SGHRS, CDR2 YFSETQ. V shed 4 bases and J shed 2 bases, with 6 bases lying between them. The CDR3 has 12 residues. CDR3 loop: CASSGENYGYTF. DNA of the CDR3: TGCGCCAGCAGCGGAGAAAACTATGGCTACACCTTC.

This chain joins TRBV12-3 or TRBV12-4 and TRBJ2-7; tentative D call: TRBD1 (5 bases). CDR3 length equals 14 residues. The germline V and J ends were trimmed by 7 bases and 2 bases, with 15 bases remaining between them. CDR3: CASTHLETAYEQYF. The CDR3 DNA reads as TGTGCCAGCACCCATCTGGAGACAGCCTACGAGCAGTACTTC.

This clonotype has only a few counts. This chain links TRBV5-1 with TRBJ2-1, with 8 bases lining up with TRBD2. The CDR3 runs to 15 residues. The J segment lost 2 bases and the V segment lost 4 bases, leaving 5 bases of the junction unmatched. Germline CDR1 is SGHRS and CDR2 is YFSETQ. The CDR3: CASSLAGSTYNEQFF. The CDR3 DNA follows: TGCGCCAGCAGCCTAGCGGGCAGCACCTACAATGAGCAGTTCTTC.

This chain connects TRBV4-1 to TRBJ2-2; 8 bases match TRBD2. The CDR3 consists of 17 residues. Per germline, CDR1 MGHRA and CDR2 YSYEKL. With V trimmed by 0 bases and J by 6 bases, 9 bases remained unmatched. CDR3 DNA sequence: TGCGCCAGCAGCCAAGATAGTCGGGAGGGCCCTCCCGGGGAGCTGTTTTTT. Amino acid sequence: CASSQDSREGPPGELFF.

The V call is TRBV30, the J call TRBJ1-1; no firm D call. Germline lookup yields CDR1 GTSNPN and CDR2 SVGIG (reference sequence). This CDR3 is 13 amino acids long. V was shortened by 0 bases and J by 2 bases, with 7 bases between the two germline ends. CDR3 nucleotides: TGTGCCTGGAGTGTACAAACAAACACTGAAGCTTTCTTT. Translation: CAWSVQTNTEAFF. The complete variable domain, with remaining parts taken from reference TRBV30 and TRBJ1-1, reads SQTIHQWPATLVQPVGSPLSLECTVEGTSNPNLYWYRQAAGRGLQLLFYSVGIGQISSEVPQNLSASRPQDRQFILSSKKLLLSDSGFYLCAWSVQTNTEAFFGQGTRLTVV.

The chain joins TRBV28 to TRBJ2-1; 7 bases agree with TRBD2. This CDR3 has 14 residues. Per the germline V gene, CDR1 is MDHEN and CDR2 is SYDVKM. With V trimmed by 6 bases and J by 6 bases, 8 bases remained unmatched. CDR3 bases: TGTGCCAGCAGGACGGGGGGAGCCAGCAATGAGCAGTTCTTC. Its protein is CASRTGGASNEQFF.

The rearrangement links TRBV12-3 or TRBV12-4 to TRBJ1-2; D gene uncertain. Trimming took off 8 bases at V and 2 bases at J, with 12 bases between the two ends. The CDR3 runs to 13 residues. The CDR3 spells CASFKAGNYGYTF. The CDR3 region has the DNA TGTGCCAGCTTTAAGGCGGGAAACTATGGCTACACCTTC.

The genes are TRBV5-1 and TRBJ2-7; the D call may be TRBD1 or TRBD2 (5 bases each). The CDR3 length is 13 residues. V lost 3 bases and J lost 3, with 10 bases in between. Per germline, CDR1 SGHRS and CDR2 YFSETQ. The CDR3 coding sequence is TGCGCCAGCAGCTACGGGACGGACTACGAGCAGTACTTC. Protein: CASSYGTDYEQYF.

In its sample, this clonotype was seen a few times. The chain recombines TRBV2 with TRBJ1-2; a possible D gene is TRBD1 (5 bases). Trimming left V 6 bases short and J 7 bases short, with 18 bases between. Per germline, CDR1 SNHLY and CDR2 FYNNEI. The CDR3 covers 14 residues. DNA for the CDR3: TGTGCCAGCAGCCAATCAACAGGTTCCGCTGGCTACACCTTC. Amino acids: CASSQSTGSAGYTF.

This chain links TRBV14 with TRBJ2-1; 9 nucleotides align to TRBD2. J gave up 9 bases and V 1 base, and 7 bases lay outside the gene matches. CDR1 SGHDN and CDR2 FVKESK come from the germline V gene. This CDR3 comprises 15 residues. CDR3 nucleotides: TGTGCCAGCAGCCAAGCGGCTAGCGGGAAGGGTGAGCAGTTCTTC. It codes for CASSQAASGKGEQFF.

This clonotype came up many times. The chain uses TRBV4-1 and TRBJ2-6; TRBD2 matches at 13 bases. Trimming took 1 base from V and 2 from J; bases not matched to a gene: 8. Germline V gives CDR1 MGHRA, CDR2 YSYEKL. The CDR3 length is 20 residues. The CDR3 nucleotides are TGCGCCAGCAGCCAAGGGAGGGGACTAGCGGGACGAACTGGGGCCAACGTCCTGACTTTC. Its translation is CASSQGRGLAGRTGANVLTF.

The CDR3 spells CSVERARDRGTDTQYF. CDR3 nucleotide sequence: TGCAGCGTTGAAAGGGCTCGGGACAGGGGCACAGATACGCAGTATTTT. The J gene is TRBJ2-3, the V gene TRBV29-1; TRBD1 matches at 9 bases. Germline-derived CDR1 and CDR2 are SQVTM and ANQGSEA. The CDR3 contains 16 residues. Trimming took 2 bases from V and 1 from J; bases not matched to a gene: 7.

Ten or more counts support this clonotype. The chain links TRBV20-1 to TRBJ2-1, with TRBD2 identical over 7 bases. CDR1 is DFQATT, CDR2 SNEGSKA, per germline (reference sequence). J gave up 6 bases and V 6 bases, and 14 bases lay outside the gene matches. The CDR3 is made up of 15 amino acids. The CDR3 region is CSAQWAGEGRNEQFF. DNA of the CDR3: TGCAGTGCCCAATGGGCCGGGGAGGGCCGCAATGAGCAGTTCTTC.

This chain uses TRBV7-2 with TRBJ2-1; 8 bases are a match to TRBD1. CDR3 length equals 16 residues. Trimming cost V 5 bases and J 4 bases; bases outside gene matches: 10. CDR1 is SGHTA, CDR2 FQGNSA, per germline. CDR3 in amino acids: CASSLRPGQAYNEQFF. The CDR3 DNA reads as TGTGCCAGCAGCCTCAGACCGGGACAGGCGTACAATGAGCAGTTCTTC.

The chain couples TRBV28 to TRBJ2-3; TRBD1 matches at 9 bases. With 2 bases clipped from V and 6 bases from J, the junction kept 6 bases outside the gene matches. CDR3 length: 15 amino acids. Germline V lookup: CDR1 MDHEN, CDR2 SYDVKM. The CDR3 region has the DNA TGTGCCAGCAGTTTAAGTGGGACAGGGAAGGATACGCAGTATTTT. It translates to CASSLSGTGKDTQYF.

This clonotype was detected ten times or more. This CDR3 reads CASSVAASGRGQETQYF. The CDR3 DNA follows: TGTGCCAGCAGCGTAGCGGCTAGCGGGAGGGGGCAAGAGACCCAGTACTTC. The J gene is TRBJ2-5, the V gene TRBV9; 12 bases are shared with TRBD2. V dropped 0 bases and J dropped 2; count of bases not matched to a gene: 5. Germline V gives CDR1 SGDLS, CDR2 YYNGEE. CDR3 length: 17 amino acids.

The V and J genes are TRBV7-9 and TRBJ2-7, with 8 bases identical to TRBD1. The junction had 9 bases not matched to a gene; V was cut back by 8 bases and J by 0 bases. The CDR3 is made up of 15 amino acids. The germline V gene has CDR1 SEHNR and CDR2 FQNEAQ (reference sequence). The DNA of the CDR3 is TGTGCCAGCGGCCTCCCCAGGGGGCTCTCCTACGAGCAGTACTTC. This codes for CASGLPRGLSYEQYF.

This clonotype appeared many times. The chain recombines TRBV20-1 with TRBJ2-3, with D perhaps TRBD2 (7 bases). Trimming took off 6 bases at V and 2 bases at J, with 15 bases between the two ends. This CDR3 region has 14 residues. In germline, CDR1 is DFQATT, CDR2 SNEGSKA (reference sequence). The CDR3 DNA reads as TGCAGTGCCCAGGGGCTAGCGGTCACAGATACGCAGTATTTT. Residues: CSAQGLAVTDTQYF.

This clonotype was observed many times. The rearrangement uses TRBV11-1 and TRBJ2-5; 9 bases map to TRBD2. J gave up 2 bases and V 4 bases, and 5 bases lay outside the gene matches. The CDR3 is made up of 15 amino acids. Germline V lookup: CDR1 SGHAT, CDR2 FQDESV (reference sequence). CDR3 coding DNA: TGTGCCAGCAGCTCGACTAGCGGTTCACAAGAGACCCAGTACTTC. This translates into CASSSTSGSQETQYF.

The gene calls are TRBV20-1 and TRBJ2-7; D possibly matches TRBD1 or TRBD2 (7 bases each). Trimming shortened V by 5 bases and J by 7 bases, and 18 bases separated the two germline ends. Germline lookup yields CDR1 DFQATT and CDR2 SNEGSKA (reference sequence). CDR3 length: 13 residues. The CDR3 DNA is TGCAGTGCTGATCGACAGGGAGGGGTTGAGCAGTACTTC. Encoded protein: CSADRQGGVEQYF.

CDR3 sequence (DNA): TGCAGTGCCCCTGGGACTAGCGATTGTCAGGGGGAGACCCAGTACTTC. Its protein is CSAPGTSDCQGETQYF. The chain links TRBV20-1 to TRBJ2-5; 10 bases line up with TRBD2. There are 16 residues in the CDR3. Germline V CDR1 and CDR2: DFQATT, SNEGSKA (reference sequence). Unmatched junction bases numbered 15, after V lost 6 bases and J lost 5 bases.

V usage is TRBV11-2 and J usage is TRBJ2-5, with 8 bases identical to TRBD1. Losses at the gene ends were 4 bases for V and 5 bases for J; bases not matched to a gene: 6. Germline CDR1 reads SGHAT; CDR2 reads FQNNGV. This CDR3 is built from 14 residues. The CDR3 DNA reads TGTGCCAGCAGCTACAACGGACAGGGCGAGACCCAGTACTTC. It specifies CASSYNGQGETQYF.

The gene calls are TRBV4-2 and TRBJ1-4; D unclear. Trimming shortened V by 6 bases and J by 8 bases, and 10 bases separated the two germline ends. Germline V CDR1 and CDR2: LGHNA, YNFKEQ. The CDR3 runs 12 residues. This CDR3 reads CASRMNQEKLFF. In DNA, the CDR3 is TGTGCCAGCAGAATGAACCAAGAAAAACTGTTTTTT.